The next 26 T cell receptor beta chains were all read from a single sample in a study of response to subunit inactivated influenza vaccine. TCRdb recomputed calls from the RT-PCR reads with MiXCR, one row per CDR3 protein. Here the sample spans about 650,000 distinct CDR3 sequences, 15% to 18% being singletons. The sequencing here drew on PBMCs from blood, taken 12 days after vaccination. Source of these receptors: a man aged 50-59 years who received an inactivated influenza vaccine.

The CDR3 bases are TGTGCCAGCAGCGAGGCCGGACAGGGAGGCTACGAGCAGTACTTC. This codes for CASSEAGQGGYEQYF. J is TRBJ2-7 and V is TRBV7-8; 8 nucleotides match TRBD1. Germline lookup yields CDR1 SGHVS and CDR2 FQNEAQ. The V and J ends lost 5 bases and 3 bases, in that order; junction bases with no gene match: 9. This CDR3 comprises 15 residues.

The CDR3 DNA reads as TGTGCCAGCAGAAACAGATTGGACACTGAAGCTTTCTTT. The encoded protein is CASRNRLDTEAFF. The V call is TRBV6-1, the J call TRBJ1-1, with D hard to call. Trimming took off 6 bases at V and 3 bases at J, with 11 bases between the two ends. The CDR3 totals 13 residues. The germline CDR1 and CDR2 sequences are MNHNS and SASEGT.

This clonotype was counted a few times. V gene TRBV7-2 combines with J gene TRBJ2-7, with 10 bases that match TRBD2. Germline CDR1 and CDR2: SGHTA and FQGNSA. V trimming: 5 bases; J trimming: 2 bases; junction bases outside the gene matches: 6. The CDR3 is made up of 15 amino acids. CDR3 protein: CASSLSGGTTYEQYF. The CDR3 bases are TGTGCCAGCAGCCTTAGCGGGGGGACTACCTACGAGCAGTACTTC.

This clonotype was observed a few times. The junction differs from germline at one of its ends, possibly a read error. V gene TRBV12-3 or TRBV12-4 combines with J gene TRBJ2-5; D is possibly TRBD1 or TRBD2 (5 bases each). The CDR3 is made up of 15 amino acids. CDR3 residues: CASTLGTLERETQYF. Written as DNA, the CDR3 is TGTGCCAGCACTTTAGGGACCTTAGAAAGAGAGACCCAGTACTTC.

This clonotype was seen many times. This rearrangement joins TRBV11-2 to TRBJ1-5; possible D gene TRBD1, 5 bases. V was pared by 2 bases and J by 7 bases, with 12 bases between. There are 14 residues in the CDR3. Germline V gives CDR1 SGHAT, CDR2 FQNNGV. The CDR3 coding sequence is TGTGCCAGCAGCTTAAGTACAGGCGGGCAGCCCCAGCATTTT. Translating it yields CASSLSTGGQPQHF.

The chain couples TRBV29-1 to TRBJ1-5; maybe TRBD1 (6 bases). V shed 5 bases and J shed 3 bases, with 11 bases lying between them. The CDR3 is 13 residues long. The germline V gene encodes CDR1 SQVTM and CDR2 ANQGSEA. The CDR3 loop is CSVSRDINQPQHF. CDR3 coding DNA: TGCAGCGTTTCTAGGGACATCAATCAGCCCCAGCATTTT.

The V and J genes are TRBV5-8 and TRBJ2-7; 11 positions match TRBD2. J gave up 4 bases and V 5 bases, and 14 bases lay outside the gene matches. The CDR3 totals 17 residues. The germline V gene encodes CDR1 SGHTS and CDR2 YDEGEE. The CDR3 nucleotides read TGTGCCAGCAGAATGGAGGCGGAACTAGCGGGAGATTACGAGCAGTACTTC. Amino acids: CASRMEAELAGDYEQYF. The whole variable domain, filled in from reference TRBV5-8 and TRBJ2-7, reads EAGVTQSPTHLIKTRGQQATLRCSPISGHTSVYWYQQALGLGLQFLLWYDEGEERNRGNFPPRFSGRQFPNYSSELNVNALELEDSALYLCASRMEAELAGDYEQYFGPGTRLTVT.

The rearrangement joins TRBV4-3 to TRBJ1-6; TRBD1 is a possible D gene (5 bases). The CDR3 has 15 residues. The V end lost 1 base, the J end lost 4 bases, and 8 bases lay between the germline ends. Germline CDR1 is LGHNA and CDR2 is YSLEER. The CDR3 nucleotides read TGCGCCAGCAGCCAAGGGACACAATATAATTCACCCCTCCACTTT. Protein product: CASSQGTQYNSPLHF.

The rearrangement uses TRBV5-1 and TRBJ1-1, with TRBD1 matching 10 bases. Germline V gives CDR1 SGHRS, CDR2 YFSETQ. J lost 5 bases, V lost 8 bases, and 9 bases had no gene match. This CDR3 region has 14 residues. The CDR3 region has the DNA TGCGCCAGTTCGACAGGGGGCCTTGGGACTGAAGCTTTCTTT. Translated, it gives CASSTGGLGTEAFF.

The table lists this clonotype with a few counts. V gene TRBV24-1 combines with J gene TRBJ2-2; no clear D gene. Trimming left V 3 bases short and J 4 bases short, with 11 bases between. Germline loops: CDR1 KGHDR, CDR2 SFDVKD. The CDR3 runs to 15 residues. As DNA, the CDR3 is TGTGCCACCAGTGATGTGGCTACAAGCACCGGGGAGCTGTTTTTT. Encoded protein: CATSDVATSTGELFF.

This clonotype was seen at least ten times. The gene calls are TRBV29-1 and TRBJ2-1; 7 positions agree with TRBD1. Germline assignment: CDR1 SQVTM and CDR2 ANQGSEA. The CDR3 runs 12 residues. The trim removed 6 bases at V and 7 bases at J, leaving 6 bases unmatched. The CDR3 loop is CSVEQGTNEQFF. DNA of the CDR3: TGCAGCGTCGAACAGGGGACAAATGAGCAGTTCTTC.

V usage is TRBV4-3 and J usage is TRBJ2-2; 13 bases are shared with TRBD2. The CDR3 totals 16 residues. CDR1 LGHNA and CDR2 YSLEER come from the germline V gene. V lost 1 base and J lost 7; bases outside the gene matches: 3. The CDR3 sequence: CASSQGLAGGIGELFF. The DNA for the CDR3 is TGCGCCAGCAGCCAAGGACTAGCGGGAGGAATCGGGGAGCTGTTTTTT.

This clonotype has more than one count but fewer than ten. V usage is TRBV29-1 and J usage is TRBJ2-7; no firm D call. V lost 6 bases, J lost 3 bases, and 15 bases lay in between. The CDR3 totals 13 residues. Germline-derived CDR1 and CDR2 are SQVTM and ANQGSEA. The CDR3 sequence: CSVTSGRNYEQYF. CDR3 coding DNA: TGCAGCGTGACCTCCGGCCGCAACTACGAGCAGTACTTC.

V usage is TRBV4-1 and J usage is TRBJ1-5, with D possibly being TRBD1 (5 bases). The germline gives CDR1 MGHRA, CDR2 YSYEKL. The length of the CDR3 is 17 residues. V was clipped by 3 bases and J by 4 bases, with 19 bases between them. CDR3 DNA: TGCGCCAGCAGCCACGGGCGAGTAGGGGTCAAAAATCAGCCCCAGCATTTT. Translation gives CASSHGRVGVKNQPQHF.

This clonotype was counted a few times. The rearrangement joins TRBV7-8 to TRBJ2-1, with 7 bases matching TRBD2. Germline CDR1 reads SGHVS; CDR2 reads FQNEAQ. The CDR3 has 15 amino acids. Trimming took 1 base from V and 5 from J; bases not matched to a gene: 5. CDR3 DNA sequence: TGTGCCAGCAGCTTAGGGGGAGGGGCCGACAATGAGCAGTTCTTC. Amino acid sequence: CASSLGGGADNEQFF.

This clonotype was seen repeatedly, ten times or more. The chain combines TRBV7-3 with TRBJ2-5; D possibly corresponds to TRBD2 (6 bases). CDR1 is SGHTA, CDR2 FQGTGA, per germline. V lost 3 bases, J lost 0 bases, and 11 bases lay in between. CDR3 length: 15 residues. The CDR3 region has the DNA TGTGCCAGCAGCTTGACCGGGACTTACCAAGAGACCCAGTACTTC. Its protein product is CASSLTGTYQETQYF.

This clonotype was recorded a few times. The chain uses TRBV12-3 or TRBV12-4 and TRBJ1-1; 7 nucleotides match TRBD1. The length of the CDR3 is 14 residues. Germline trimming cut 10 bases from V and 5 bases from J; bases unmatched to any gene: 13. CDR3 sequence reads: CATSFAGGGTEAFF. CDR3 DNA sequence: TGTGCCACCTCCTTTGCAGGGGGAGGGACTGAAGCTTTCTTT.

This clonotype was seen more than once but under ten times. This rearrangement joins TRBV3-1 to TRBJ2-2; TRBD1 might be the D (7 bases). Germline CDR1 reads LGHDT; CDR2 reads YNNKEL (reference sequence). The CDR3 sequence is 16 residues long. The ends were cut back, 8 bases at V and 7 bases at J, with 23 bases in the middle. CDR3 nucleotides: TGTGCCAGCTCCCTCCTGACAGGGAGGATCGGCGGGGAGCTGTTTTTT. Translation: CASSLLTGRIGGELFF. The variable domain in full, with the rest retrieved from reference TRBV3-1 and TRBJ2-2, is DTAVSQTPKYLVTQMGNDKSIKCEQNLGHDTMYWYKQDSKKFLKIMFSYNNKELIINETVPNRFSPKSPDKAHLNLHINSLELGDSAVYFCASSLLTGRIGGELFFGEGSRLTVL.

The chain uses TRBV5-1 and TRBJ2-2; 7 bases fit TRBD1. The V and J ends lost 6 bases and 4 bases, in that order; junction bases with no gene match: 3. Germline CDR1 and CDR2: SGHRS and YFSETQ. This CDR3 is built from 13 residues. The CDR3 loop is CASKQGTTGELFF. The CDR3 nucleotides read TGCGCCAGCAAACAGGGGACCACCGGGGAGCTGTTTTTT. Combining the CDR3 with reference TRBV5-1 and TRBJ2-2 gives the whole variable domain KAGVTQTPRYLIKTRGQQVTLSCSPISGHRSVSWYQQTPGQGLQFLFEYFSETQRNKGNFPGRFSGRQFSNSRSEMNVSTLELGDSALYLCASKQGTTGELFFGEGSRLTVL.

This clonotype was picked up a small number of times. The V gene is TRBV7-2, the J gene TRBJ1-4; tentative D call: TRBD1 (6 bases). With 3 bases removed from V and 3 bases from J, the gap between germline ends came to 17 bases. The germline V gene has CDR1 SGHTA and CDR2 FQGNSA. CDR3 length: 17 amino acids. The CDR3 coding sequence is TGTGCCAGCAGCTTCGGTTTTGGGGGGCAGCCTAATGAAAAACTGTTTTTT. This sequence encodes CASSFGFGGQPNEKLFF. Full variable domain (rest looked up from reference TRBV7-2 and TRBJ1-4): GAGVSQSPSNKVTEKGKDVELRCDPISGHTALYWYRQSLGQGLEFLIYFQGNSAPDKSGLPSDRFSAERTGGSVSTLTIQRTQQEDSAVYLCASSFGFGGQPNEKLFFGSGTQLSVL.

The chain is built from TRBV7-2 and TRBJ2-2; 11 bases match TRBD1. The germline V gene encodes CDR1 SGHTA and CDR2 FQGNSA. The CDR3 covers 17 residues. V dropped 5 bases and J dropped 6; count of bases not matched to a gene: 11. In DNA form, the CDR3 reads TGTGCCAGCAGCCAACTCGGGACAGGGGGGAGGGCCGGGGAGCTGTTTTTT. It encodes CASSQLGTGGRAGELFF.

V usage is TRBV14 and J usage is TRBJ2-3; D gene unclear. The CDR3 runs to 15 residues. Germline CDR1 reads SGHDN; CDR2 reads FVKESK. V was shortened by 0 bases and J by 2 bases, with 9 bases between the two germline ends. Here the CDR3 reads CASSQDVRHTDTQYF. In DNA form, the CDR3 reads TGTGCCAGCAGCCAAGACGTTCGGCACACAGATACGCAGTATTTT. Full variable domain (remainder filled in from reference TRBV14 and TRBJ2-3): EAGVTQFPSHSVIEKGQTVTLRCDPISGHDNLYWYRRVMGKEIKFLLHFVKESKQDESGMPNNRFLAERTGGTYSTLKVQPAELEDSGVYFCASSQDVRHTDTQYFGPGTRLTVL.

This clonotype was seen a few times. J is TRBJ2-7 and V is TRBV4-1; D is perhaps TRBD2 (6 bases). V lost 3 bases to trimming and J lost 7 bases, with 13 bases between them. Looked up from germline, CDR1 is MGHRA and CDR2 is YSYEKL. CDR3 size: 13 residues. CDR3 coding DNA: TGCGCCAGCAGCCAGGGGGACTTAATTGAGCAGTACTTC. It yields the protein CASSQGDLIEQYF.

CDR3 residues: CASSHSVAPTDTQYF. CDR3 coding DNA: TGTGCCAGCAGTCATTCCGTAGCCCCCACAGATACGCAGTATTTT. This chain connects TRBV7-2 to TRBJ2-3, with no clear D. This CDR3 comprises 15 residues. Deletions cut 6 bases from V and 2 bases from J, with 15 bases between. Germline CDR1 and CDR2: SGHTA and FQGNSA. Together with reference TRBV7-2 and TRBJ2-3, the CDR3 gives the full variable domain: GAGVSQSPSNKVTEKGKDVELRCDPISGHTALYWYRQSLGQGLEFLIYFQGNSAPDKSGLPSDRFSAERTGGSVSTLTIQRTQQEDSAVYLCASSHSVAPTDTQYFGPGTRLTVL.

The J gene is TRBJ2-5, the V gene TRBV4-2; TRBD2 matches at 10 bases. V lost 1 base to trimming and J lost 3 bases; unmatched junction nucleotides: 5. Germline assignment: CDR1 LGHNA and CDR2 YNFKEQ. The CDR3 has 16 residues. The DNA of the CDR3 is TGTGCCAGCAGCCAAGGGCTAGCGGGGGCTAAAGAGACCCAGTACTTC. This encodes CASSQGLAGAKETQYF.

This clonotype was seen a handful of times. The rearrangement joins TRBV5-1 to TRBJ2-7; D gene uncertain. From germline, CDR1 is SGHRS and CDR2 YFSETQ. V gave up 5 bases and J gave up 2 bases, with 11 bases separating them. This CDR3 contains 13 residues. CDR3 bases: TGCGCCAGCAGTCACCAGACCGCCTACGAGCAGTACTTC. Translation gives CASSHQTAYEQYF.